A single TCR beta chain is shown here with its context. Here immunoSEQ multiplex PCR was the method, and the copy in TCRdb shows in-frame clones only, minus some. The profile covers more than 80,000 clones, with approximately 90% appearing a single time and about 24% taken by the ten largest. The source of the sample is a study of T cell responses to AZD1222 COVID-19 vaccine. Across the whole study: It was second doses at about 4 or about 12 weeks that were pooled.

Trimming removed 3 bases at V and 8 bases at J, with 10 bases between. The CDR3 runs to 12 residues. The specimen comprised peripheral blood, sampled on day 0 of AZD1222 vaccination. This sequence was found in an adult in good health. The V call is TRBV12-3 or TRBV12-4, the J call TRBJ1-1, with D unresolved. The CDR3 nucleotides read TGTGCCAGCAGTTTTCGGGGTAGGGAAGCTTTCTTT. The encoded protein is CASSFRGREAFF.